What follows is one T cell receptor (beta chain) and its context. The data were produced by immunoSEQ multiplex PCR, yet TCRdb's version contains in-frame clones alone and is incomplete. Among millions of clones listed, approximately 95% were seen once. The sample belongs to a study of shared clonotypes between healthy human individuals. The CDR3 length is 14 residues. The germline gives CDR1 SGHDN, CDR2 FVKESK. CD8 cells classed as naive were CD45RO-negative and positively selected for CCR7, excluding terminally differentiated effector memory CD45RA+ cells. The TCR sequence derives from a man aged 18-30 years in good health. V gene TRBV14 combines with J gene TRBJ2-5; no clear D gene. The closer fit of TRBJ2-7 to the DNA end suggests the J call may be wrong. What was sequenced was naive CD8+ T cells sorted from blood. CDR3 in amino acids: CASSQESVYGEQYF. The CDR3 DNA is TGTGCCAGCAGCCAAGAATCAGTTTACGGCGAGCAGTACTTC.